A selection of T cell receptor beta chains follows, all from one sample in a study of preoperative IRX-2 immunotherapy in early breast cancer. Using immunoSEQ multiplex PCR, the repertoire was profiled, and TCRdb retains in-frame clones only, with some absent. The sample has about 98,000 clones; approximately 90% are singletons. Here the sequenced sample was tumor tissue, taken after IRX-2 immunotherapy. The source of these receptors is a human donor with breast cancer. Each CDR3 is given with its conserved first and last residue. The D gene is left open where the match is weak. For some rows the clone size is stated as once, few or many, or as a class when expanded; others skip it.

CDR3 DNA: TGTGCCAGCAGCCAAGACAGGGGTTCCTCTGGGGCCAACGTCCTGACTTTC; CDR3 protein: CASSQDRGSSGANVLTF; clone size: -; J gene: TRBJ2-6; V gene: TRBV14; D gene: -
CDR3 DNA: TGTGCCAGCAGTGCAAAACTACCGGGACAGGGGTTAACCGGGGAGCTGTTTTTT; CDR3 protein: CASSAKLPGQGLTGELFF; clone size: -; J gene: TRBJ2-2; V gene: TRBV25-1; D gene: TRBD1
CDR3 DNA: TGTGCCAGCAGTGAATCTGGGAATGGTGAAAAACTGTTTTTT; CDR3 protein: CASSESGNGEKLFF; clone size: -; J gene: TRBJ1-4; V gene: TRBV25-1; D gene: -
CDR3 DNA: TGCGCCAGCAGCCCGTCAGACACTTCCTACGAGCAGTACTTC; CDR3 protein: CASSPSDTSYEQYF; clone size: -; J gene: TRBJ2-7; V gene: TRBV5-1; D gene: -
CDR3 DNA: TGTGCCAGCAGCCTTGACAGGGCGGACTATGGCTACACCTTC; CDR3 protein: CASSLDRADYGYTF; clone size: -; J gene: TRBJ1-2; V gene: TRBV11-3; D gene: TRBD1
CDR3 DNA: TGTGCCAGTAGTTCCTCGGGACATACCTACGAGCAGTACTTC; CDR3 protein: CASSSSGHTYEQYF; clone size: -; J gene: TRBJ2-7; V gene: TRBV19; D gene: -
CDR3 DNA: TGTGCCTGGAGTGAGACGGGGGGCGGTTATGGCTACACCTTC; CDR3 protein: CAWSETGGGYGYTF; clone size: -; J gene: TRBJ1-2; V gene: TRBV30; D gene: -
CDR3 DNA: TGTGCCAGCAGCTTACAGCGAATGGGTACGCAGTATTTT; CDR3 protein: CASSLQRMGTQYF; clone size: once; J gene: TRBJ2-3; V gene: TRBV7-2; D gene: -
CDR3 DNA: TGTGCCAGCAGCATAACCCGACTTAGGGAAGAAAAACTGTTTTTT; CDR3 protein: CASSITRLREEKLFF; clone size: -; J gene: TRBJ1-4; V gene: TRBV7-6; D gene: -
CDR3 DNA: TGTGCCAGCAGTAAAAACAGTGGCAGCTCCTATAATTCACCCCTCCACTTT; CDR3 protein: CASSKNSGSSYNSPLHF; clone size: -; J gene: TRBJ1-6; V gene: TRBV6-8; D gene: -
CDR3 DNA: TGCGCCAGCAGCTGGGGTAAGGTCCCCCTCACTGAAGCTTTCTTT; CDR3 protein: CASSWGKVPLTEAFF; clone size: -; J gene: TRBJ1-1; V gene: TRBV5-1; D gene: -
CDR3 DNA: TGCGCCAGCAGTGAGCGCAGGGGTTCTGGAAACACCATATATTTT; CDR3 protein: CASSERRGSGNTIYF; clone size: -; J gene: TRBJ1-3; V gene: TRBV10-2; D gene: -
CDR3 DNA: TGTGCCAGCAGCTTCAGGGGGGTTGCCTACAATGAGCAGTTCTTC; CDR3 protein: CASSFRGVAYNEQFF; clone size: -; J gene: TRBJ2-1; V gene: TRBV7-6; D gene: -
CDR3 DNA: TGTGCCAGCAGCCCCGACAGGGGCAACTATGCCCTCCACTTT; CDR3 protein: CASSPDRGNYALHF; clone size: -; J gene: TRBJ1-6; V gene: TRBV2; D gene: TRBD1
CDR3 DNA: TGTGCCAGCAGGGATGGGACAGCCTCTGGAAACACCATATATTTT; CDR3 protein: CASRDGTASGNTIYF; clone size: -; J gene: TRBJ1-3; V gene: TRBV6-8; D gene: TRBD1
CDR3 DNA: TGTGCCAGCAGTTTACGGTTAACAGGGATCCATGGCTACACCTTC; CDR3 protein: CASSLRLTGIHGYTF; clone size: -; J gene: TRBJ1-2; V gene: TRBV28; D gene: -
CDR3 DNA: TGCGCCAGCAGCCAAGCGACAGGGGGATGGGAAAAACTGTTTTTT; CDR3 protein: CASSQATGGWEKLFF; clone size: -; J gene: TRBJ1-4; V gene: TRBV4-1; D gene: TRBD1
CDR3 DNA: TGTGCCAGTAGTATAGAGGGTAGTGAGCAGTTCTTC; CDR3 protein: CASSIEGSEQFF; clone size: -; J gene: TRBJ2-1; V gene: TRBV19; D gene: -
CDR3 DNA: TGTGCCTGGACAGGGCTCCAAGAGACCCAGTACTTC; CDR3 protein: CAWTGLQETQYF; clone size: -; J gene: TRBJ2-5; V gene: TRBV30; D gene: -
CDR3 DNA: TGTGCCAGCAGTTTGGGAGGGACAGTAGGTGAAGCTTTCTTT; CDR3 protein: CASSLGGTVGEAFF; clone size: -; J gene: TRBJ1-1; V gene: TRBV28; D gene: TRBD1